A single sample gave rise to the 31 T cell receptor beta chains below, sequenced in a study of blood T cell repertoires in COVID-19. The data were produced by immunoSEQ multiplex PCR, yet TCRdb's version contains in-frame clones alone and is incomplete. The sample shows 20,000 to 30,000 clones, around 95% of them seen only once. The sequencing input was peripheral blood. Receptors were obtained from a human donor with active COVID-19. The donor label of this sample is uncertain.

This CDR3 is CASSWGPSTFTPKETQYF. The CDR3 nucleotides read TGTGCCAGCTCCTGGGGGCCTAGCACCTTCACCCCTAAAGAGACCCAGTACTTC. The rearrangement uses TRBV18 and TRBJ2-5, with D perhaps TRBD1 (6 bases). The CDR3 consists of 18 residues. Per germline, CDR1 KGHSH and CDR2 LQKENI. The V end lost 6 bases, the J end lost 3 bases, and 26 bases lay between the germline ends.

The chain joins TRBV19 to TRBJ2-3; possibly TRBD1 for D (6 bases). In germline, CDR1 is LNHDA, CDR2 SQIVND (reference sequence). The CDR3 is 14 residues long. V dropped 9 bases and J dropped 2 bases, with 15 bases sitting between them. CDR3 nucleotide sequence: TGTGCCAGCCGGGACAACGCGAACACAGATACGCAGTATTTT. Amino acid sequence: CASRDNANTDTQYF.

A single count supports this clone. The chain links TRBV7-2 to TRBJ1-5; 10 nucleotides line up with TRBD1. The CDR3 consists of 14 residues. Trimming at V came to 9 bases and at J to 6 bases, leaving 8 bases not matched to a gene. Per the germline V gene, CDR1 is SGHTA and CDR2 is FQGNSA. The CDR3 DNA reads TGTGCCAGTGCACGGGACAGGGGTTTTCAGCCCCAGCATTTT. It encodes CASARDRGFQPQHF.

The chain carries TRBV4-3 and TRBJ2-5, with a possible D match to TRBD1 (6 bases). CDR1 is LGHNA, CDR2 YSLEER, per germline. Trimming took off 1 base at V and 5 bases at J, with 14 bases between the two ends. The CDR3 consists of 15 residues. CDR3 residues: CASSQVRGWGETQYF. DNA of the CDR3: TGCGCCAGCAGCCAAGTGAGGGGGTGGGGTGAGACCCAGTACTTC.

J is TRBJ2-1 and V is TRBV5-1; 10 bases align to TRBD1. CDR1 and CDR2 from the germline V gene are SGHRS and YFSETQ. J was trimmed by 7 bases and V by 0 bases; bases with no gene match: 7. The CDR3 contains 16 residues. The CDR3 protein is CASSLGRGTGDNEQFF. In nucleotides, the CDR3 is TGCGCCAGCAGCTTGGGAAGGGGGACAGGGGATAATGAGCAGTTCTTC.

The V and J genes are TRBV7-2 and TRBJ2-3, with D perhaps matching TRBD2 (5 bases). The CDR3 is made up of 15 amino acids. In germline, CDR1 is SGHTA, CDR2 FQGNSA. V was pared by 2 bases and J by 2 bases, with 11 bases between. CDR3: CASSLYGVYTDTQYF. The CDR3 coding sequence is TGTGCCAGCAGCTTATACGGGGTGTACACAGATACGCAGTATTTT. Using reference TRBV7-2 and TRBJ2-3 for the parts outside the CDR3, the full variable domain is GAGVSQSPSNKVTEKGKDVELRCDPISGHTALYWYRQSLGQGLEFLIYFQGNSAPDKSGLPSDRFSAERTGGSVSTLTIQRTQQEDSAVYLCASSLYGVYTDTQYFGPGTRLTVL.

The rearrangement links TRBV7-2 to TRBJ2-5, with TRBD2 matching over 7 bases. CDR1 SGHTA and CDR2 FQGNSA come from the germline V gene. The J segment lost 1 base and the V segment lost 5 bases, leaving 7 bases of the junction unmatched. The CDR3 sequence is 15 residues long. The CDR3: CASSLAAGSQETQYF. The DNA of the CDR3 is TGTGCCAGCAGCCTTGCAGCGGGGTCCCAAGAGACCCAGTACTTC.

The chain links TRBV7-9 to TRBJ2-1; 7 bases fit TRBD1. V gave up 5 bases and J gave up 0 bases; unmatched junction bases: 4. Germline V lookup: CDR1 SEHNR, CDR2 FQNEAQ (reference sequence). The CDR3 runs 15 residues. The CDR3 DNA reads TGTGCCAGCAGCCTGGGACAGATCTCCTACAATGAGCAGTTCTTC. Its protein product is CASSLGQISYNEQFF.

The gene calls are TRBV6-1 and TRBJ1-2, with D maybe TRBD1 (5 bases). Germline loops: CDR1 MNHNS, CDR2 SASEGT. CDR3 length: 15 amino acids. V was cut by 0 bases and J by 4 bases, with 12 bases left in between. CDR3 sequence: CASSEAGAWSYGYTF. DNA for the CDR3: TGTGCCAGCAGTGAAGCAGGGGCCTGGAGCTATGGCTACACCTTC.

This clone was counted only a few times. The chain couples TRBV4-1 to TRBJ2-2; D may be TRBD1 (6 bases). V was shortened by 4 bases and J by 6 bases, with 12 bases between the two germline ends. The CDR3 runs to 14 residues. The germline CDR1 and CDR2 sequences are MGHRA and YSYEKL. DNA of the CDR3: TGCGCCAGCAGCCGCGACGGACAGCCCGGGGAGCTGTTTTTT. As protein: CASSRDGQPGELFF.

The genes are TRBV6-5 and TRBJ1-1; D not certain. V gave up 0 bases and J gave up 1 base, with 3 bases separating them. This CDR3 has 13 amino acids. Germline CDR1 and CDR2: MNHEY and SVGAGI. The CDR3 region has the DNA TGTGCCAGCAGTTACTCGGCGAACACTGAAGCTTTCTTT. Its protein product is CASSYSANTEAFF.

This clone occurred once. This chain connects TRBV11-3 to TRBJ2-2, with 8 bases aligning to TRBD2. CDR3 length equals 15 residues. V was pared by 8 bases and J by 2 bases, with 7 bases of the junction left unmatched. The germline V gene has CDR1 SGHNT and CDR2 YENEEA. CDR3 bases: TGTGCCAGCCAACGAGCGGGGGTAAACACCGGGGAGCTGTTTTTT. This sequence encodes CASQRAGVNTGELFF.

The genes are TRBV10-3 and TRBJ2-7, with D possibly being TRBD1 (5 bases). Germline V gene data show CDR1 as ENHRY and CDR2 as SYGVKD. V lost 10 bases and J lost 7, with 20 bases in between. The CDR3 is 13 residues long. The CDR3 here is CATSIDSTLEQYF. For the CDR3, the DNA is TGTGCCACCTCCATCGACAGTACGTTAGAGCAGTACTTC.

The DNA for the CDR3 is TGTGCCAGCTCACCAACAGGGTCTGGGGCCAACGTCCTGACTTTC. This codes for CASSPTGSGANVLTF. The chain joins TRBV18 to TRBJ2-6, with a weak D call TRBD1 (6 bases). The V gene lost 2 bases and the J gene lost 1 base, with 6 bases spanning the gap. Germline V gene lookup returns CDR1 KGHSH and CDR2 LQKENI. The CDR3 is 15 residues long. The full variable domain, rest sourced from reference TRBV18 and TRBJ2-6, is NAGVMQNPRHLVRRRGQEARLRCSPMKGHSHVYWYRQLPEEGLKFMVYLQKENIIDESGMPKERFSAEFPKEGPSILRIQQVVRGDSAAYFCASSPTGSGANVLTFGAGSRLTVL.

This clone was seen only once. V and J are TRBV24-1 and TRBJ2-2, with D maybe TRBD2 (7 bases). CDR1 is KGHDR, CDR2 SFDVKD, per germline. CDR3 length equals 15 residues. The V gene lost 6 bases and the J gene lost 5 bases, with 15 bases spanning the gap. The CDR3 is CATSWGGGNTGELFF. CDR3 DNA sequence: TGTGCCACCAGTTGGGGAGGGGGAAATACCGGGGAGCTGTTTTTT.

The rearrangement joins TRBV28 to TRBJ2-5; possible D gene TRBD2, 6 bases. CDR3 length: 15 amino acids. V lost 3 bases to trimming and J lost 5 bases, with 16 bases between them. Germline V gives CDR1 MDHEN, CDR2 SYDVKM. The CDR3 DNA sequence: TGTGCCAGCAGTTTTGGGACTGGTTTTACTGAGACCCAGTACTTC. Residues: CASSFGTGFTETQYF.

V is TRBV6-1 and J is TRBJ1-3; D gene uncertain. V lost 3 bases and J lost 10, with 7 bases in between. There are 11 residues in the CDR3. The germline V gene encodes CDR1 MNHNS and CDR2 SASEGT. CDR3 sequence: CASSETGTIYF. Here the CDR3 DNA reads TGTGCCAGCAGTGAGACGGGAACCATATATTTT.

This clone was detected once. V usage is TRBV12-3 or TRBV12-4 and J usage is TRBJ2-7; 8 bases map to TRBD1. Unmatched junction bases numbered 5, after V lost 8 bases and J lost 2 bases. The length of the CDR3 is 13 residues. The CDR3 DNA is TGTGCCAGCGGACAGGGATTCACCTACGAGCAGTACTTC. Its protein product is CASGQGFTYEQYF.

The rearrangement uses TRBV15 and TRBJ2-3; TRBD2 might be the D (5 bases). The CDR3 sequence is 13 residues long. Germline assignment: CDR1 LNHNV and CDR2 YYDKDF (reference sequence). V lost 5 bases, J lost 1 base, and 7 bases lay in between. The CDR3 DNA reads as TGTGCCACCAGCCTTAGCGGCACAGATACGCAGTATTTT. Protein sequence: CATSLSGTDTQYF.

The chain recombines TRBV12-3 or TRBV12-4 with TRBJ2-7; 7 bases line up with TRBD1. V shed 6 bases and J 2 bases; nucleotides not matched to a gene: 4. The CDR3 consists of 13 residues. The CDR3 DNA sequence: TGTGCCAGCAGGGCCGGGACAGCCTACGAGCAGTACTTC. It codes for CASRAGTAYEQYF.

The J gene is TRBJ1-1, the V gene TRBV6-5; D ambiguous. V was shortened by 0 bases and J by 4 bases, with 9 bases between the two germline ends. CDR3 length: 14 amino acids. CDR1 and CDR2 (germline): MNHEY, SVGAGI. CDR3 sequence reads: CASSYSPGGTEAFF. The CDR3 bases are TGTGCCAGCAGTTACTCGCCGGGAGGCACTGAAGCTTTCTTT.

CDR3 sequence reads: CASSLSPGKMNTEAFF. CDR3 bases: TGCGCCAGCAGCTTGTCGCCAGGGAAAATGAACACTGAAGCTTTCTTT. The rearrangement uses TRBV5-1 and TRBJ1-1, with D tentatively TRBD1 (5 bases). The germline V and J ends were trimmed by 1 base and 0 bases, with 13 bases remaining between them. The CDR3 totals 16 residues. The germline V gene has CDR1 SGHRS and CDR2 YFSETQ.

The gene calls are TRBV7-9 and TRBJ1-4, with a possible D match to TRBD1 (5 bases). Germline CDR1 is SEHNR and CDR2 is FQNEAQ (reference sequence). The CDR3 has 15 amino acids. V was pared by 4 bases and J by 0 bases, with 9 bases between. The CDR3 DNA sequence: TGTGCCAGCAGCTCGTGGGGGGCAACTAATGAAAAACTGTTTTTT. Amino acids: CASSSWGATNEKLFF.

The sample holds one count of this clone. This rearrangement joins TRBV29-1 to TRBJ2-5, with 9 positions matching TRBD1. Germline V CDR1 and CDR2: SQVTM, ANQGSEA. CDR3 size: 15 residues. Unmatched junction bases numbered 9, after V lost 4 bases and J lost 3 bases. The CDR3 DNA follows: TGCAGCGTTGTGAACTGGGACAGGGTCGAAGAGACCCAGTACTTC. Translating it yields CSVVNWDRVEETQYF.

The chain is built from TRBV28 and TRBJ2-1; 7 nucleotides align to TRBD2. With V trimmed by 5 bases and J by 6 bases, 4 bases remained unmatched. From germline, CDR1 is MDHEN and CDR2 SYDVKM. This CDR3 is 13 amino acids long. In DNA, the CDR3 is TGTGCCAGCAGTCTTCCGGGGGGCAATGAGCAGTTCTTC. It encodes CASSLPGGNEQFF.

The CDR3: CASSLGTANTGELFF. The CDR3 DNA sequence: TGTGCCAGCAGTTTAGGGACAGCGAACACCGGGGAGCTGTTTTTT. This chain connects TRBV6-2 or TRBV6-3 to TRBJ2-2; 7 bases are shared with TRBD1. V lost 4 bases to trimming and J lost 0 bases; unmatched junction nucleotides: 2. The CDR3 contains 15 residues. CDR1 is MNHEY, CDR2 SVGEGT, per germline.

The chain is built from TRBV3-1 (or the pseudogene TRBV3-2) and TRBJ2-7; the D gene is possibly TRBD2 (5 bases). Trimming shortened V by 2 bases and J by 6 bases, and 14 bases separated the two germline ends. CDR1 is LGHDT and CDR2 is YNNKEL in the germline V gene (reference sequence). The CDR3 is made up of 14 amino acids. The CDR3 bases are TGTGCCAGCAGCCAACGGGGAGATTTCTCCGAGCAGTACTTC. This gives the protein CASSQRGDFSEQYF.

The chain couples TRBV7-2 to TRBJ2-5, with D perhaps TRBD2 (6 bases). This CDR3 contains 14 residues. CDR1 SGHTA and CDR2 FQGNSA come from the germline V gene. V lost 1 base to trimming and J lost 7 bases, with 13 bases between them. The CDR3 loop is CASSLGWRGGTQYF. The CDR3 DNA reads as TGTGCCAGCAGCTTAGGCTGGCGGGGAGGGACCCAGTACTTC.

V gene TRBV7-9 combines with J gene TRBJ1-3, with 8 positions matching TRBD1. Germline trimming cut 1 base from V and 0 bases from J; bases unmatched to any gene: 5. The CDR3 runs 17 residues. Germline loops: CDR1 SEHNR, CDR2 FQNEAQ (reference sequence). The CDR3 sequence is CASSLGQGSSSGNTIYF. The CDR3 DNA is TGTGCCAGCAGCTTAGGACAGGGGTCGAGCTCTGGAAACACCATATATTTT.

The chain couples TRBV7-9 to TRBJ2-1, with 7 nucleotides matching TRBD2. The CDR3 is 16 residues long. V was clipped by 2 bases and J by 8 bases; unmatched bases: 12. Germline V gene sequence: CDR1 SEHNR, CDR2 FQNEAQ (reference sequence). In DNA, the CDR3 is TGTGCCAGCAGCTTATTTTCGGGGGAGGGTAGCTATGAGCAGTTCTTC. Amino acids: CASSLFSGEGSYEQFF.

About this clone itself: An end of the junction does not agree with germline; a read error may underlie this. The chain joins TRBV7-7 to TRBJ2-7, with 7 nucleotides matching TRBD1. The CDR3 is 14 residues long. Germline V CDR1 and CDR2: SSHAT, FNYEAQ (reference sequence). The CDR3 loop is CASIRQGRNYEQYF. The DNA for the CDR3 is TGTGCTAGCATCCGACAGGGTCGTAACTACGAGCAGTACTTC.